The clone carrying this TCR beta chain was seen a handful of times. Germline V gene lookup returns CDR1 ENHRY and CDR2 SYGVKD. The CDR3 runs 15 residues. Trimming cost V 0 bases and J 2 bases, with 11 bases left between them. RNA transcripts yielded amplified TCR beta CDR3 regions. Second-round multiplex PCR came after a first-round RT-PCR that employed HTBI primers. One entry per CDR3 protein results from TCRdb running MiXCR on the multiplex PCR reads. The sample lists about 600,000 distinct CDR3 sequences, less than 40% occurring once. This entry comes from a study of Graves' ophthalmopathy and Graves' hyperthyroidism.

The sample was peripheral blood or thyroid tissue (not recorded which). The V call is TRBV10-3, the J call TRBJ2-7; no reliable D call. This TCR derives from an adult man with Graves' hyperthyroidism. The CDR3 DNA reads TGTGCCATCAGTGAGTCAGACATCATGGCCTACGAGCAGTACTTC. It is translated as CAISESDIMAYEQYF.